Sequencing of this TCR beta chain was carried out in a study of blood T cell repertoires in COVID-19. Across the study: Spain, Italy and the United States supplied samples that represented acute and convalescent COVID-19. Sample material is recorded as cDNA or gDNA derived from T cells, B-cell-depleted T cells, or PBMCs.

The CDR3 covers 14 residues. Germline V gene data show CDR1 as KGHDR and CDR2 as SFDVKD. V shed 4 bases and J shed 4 bases, with 11 bases lying between them. Original methodology: It was from reference gene primer amplification that nucleated cell counts were estimated. Repertoires were generated with immunoSEQ multiplex PCR, while TCRdb's copy carries only in-frame clones and drops some. The DNA was the basis for D and trimming; V, J and clone size are from that table. Among under 200,000 clones, roughly 86% were seen once, and the ten largest hold roughly 7%. This clonotype was obtained from a man over 45 with active or convalescent COVID-19. Sequencing input: peripheral blood. The chain joins TRBV24-1 to TRBJ2-3; perhaps TRBD1 as D (5 bases). CDR3 protein: CATSDNRFPDTQYF. The CDR3 DNA reads TGTGCCACCAGTGACAACAGGTTTCCAGATACGCAGTATTTT.